This T cell receptor (beta chain) was recorded in a study of cytomegalovirus exposure and HLA in healthy donors. Whereas donors were nominally healthy upon sampling, unrecorded immune exposures were probable. The ends lost 2 bases at V and 0 bases at J; junction bases unmatched: 1. The CDR3 sequence is 15 residues long. The germline gives CDR1 SGHTA, CDR2 FQGNSA. The primer mix had 60 Vbeta and 13 Jbeta primers. The repertoire was sequenced with immunoSEQ multiplex PCR; TCRdb's copy has only in-frame clones and lacks some. The repertoire holds about 160,000 clones, with roughly 84% as singletons. Sequencing was done on a sample of PBMCs. The V and J genes are TRBV7-2 and TRBJ2-1; 7 nucleotides line up with TRBD2. The TCR was taken from a man aged 25 to 45 in good health and CMV-seronegative. The DNA for the CDR3 is TGTGCCAGCAGCTTAACTAGCGACTCCTACAATGAGCAGTTCTTC. The encoded protein is CASSLTSDSYNEQFF.